These 2 T cell receptor beta chains were all obtained from the same sample, sequenced in a study of long-term antiretroviral therapy in people with HIV (dated by TCRdb to 2022 to 2024). Sequencing of the TRB variable region was done with the immunoSEQ hsTCRB v3.0 assay at survey level resolution. Entries here come from immuneACCESS through TCRdb and include only in-frame sequences with V and J called. Some clones fail to appear in such tables; in the studies checked, an unresolved V gene covers under half of the shortfall, and the cause of the remainder is unknown. The sample yields approximately 12,000 clones; about four fifths were counted once. The ten largest clones add up to approximately 18% of the sample. The sequencing used unsorted PBMCs, collected just over 8 years after starting antiretroviral therapy. The receptors were sampled from a middle-aged man with HIV.

The chain employs TRBV5-6 and TRBJ2-3; 11 bases align to TRBD2. The V segment lost 0 bases and the J segment 0 bases; nucleotides outside the gene matches: 6. The length of the CDR3 is 18 residues. In germline, CDR1 is SGHDT, CDR2 YYEEEE. In DNA, the CDR3 is TGTGCCAGCAGCTTGGAGTCTAGCGGGGGGTCTAGCACAGATACGCAGTATTTT. Amino acids: CASSLESSGGSSTDTQYF. The full variable domain, its missing parts supplied by reference TRBV5-6 and TRBJ2-3, is DAGVTQSPTHLIKTRGQQVTLRCSPKSGHDTVSWYQQALGQGPQFIFQYYEEEERQRGNFPDRFSGHQFPNYSSELNVNALLLGDSALYLCASSLESSGGSSTDTQYFGPGTRLTVL.

This chain joins TRBV27 and TRBJ1-2, with a possible D match to TRBD1 (5 bases). The CDR3 is 14 amino acids. Germline V CDR1 and CDR2: MNHEY, SMNVEV (reference sequence). Trimming left V 2 bases short and J 0 bases short, with 7 bases between. The CDR3 DNA reads TGTGCCAGCAGTTTAGACAGTACTAACTATGGCTACACCTTC. Translated: CASSLDSTNYGYTF.